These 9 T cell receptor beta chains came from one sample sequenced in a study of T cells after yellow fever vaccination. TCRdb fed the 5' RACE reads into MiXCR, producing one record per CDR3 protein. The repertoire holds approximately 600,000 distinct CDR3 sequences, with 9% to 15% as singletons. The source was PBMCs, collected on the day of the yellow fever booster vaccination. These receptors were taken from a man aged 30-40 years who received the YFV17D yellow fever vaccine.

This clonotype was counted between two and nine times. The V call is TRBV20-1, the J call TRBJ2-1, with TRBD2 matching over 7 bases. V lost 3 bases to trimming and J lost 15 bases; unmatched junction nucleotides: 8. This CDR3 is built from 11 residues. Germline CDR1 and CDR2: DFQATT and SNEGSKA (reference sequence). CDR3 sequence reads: CSASPAGALFF. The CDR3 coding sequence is TGCAGTGCTAGCCCCGCGGGAGCTCTGTTCTTC.

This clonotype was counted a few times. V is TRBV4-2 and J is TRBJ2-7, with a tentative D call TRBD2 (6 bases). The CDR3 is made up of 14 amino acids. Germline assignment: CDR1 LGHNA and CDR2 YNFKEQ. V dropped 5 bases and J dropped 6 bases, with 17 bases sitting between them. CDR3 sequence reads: CASSSPGREREQYF. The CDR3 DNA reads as TGTGCCAGCAGCTCCCCCGGGCGGGAACGCGAGCAGTACTTC.

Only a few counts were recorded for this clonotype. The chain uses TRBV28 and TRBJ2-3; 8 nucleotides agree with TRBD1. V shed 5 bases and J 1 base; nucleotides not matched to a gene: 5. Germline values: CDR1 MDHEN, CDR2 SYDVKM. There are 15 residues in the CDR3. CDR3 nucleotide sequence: TGTGCCAGCAGTGGCGGACAGGGAGGCACAGATACGCAGTATTTT. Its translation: CASSGGQGGTDTQYF.

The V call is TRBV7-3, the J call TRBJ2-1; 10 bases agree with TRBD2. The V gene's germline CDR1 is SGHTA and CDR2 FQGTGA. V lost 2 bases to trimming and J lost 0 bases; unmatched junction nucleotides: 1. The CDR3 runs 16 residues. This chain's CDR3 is CASSLGLAVSYNEQFF. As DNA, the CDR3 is TGTGCCAGCAGCTTAGGACTAGCGGTCTCCTACAATGAGCAGTTCTTC.

DNA for the CDR3: TGTGCCAGCAGCCCAGCGGGAGTCGGGGGGGAGACCCAGTACTTC. Translating gives CASSPAGVGGETQYF. The V gene is TRBV4-2, the J gene TRBJ2-5; 8 bases fit TRBD2. CDR1 is LGHNA and CDR2 is YNFKEQ in the germline V gene. The trim removed 4 bases at V and 5 bases at J, leaving 9 bases unmatched. The CDR3 has 15 amino acids.

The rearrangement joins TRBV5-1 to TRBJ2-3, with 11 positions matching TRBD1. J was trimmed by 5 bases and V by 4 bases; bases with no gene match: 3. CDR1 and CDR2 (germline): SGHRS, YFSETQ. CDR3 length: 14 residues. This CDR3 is CASSAGQGGDTQYF. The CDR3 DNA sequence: TGCGCCAGCAGCGCGGGACAGGGGGGAGATACGCAGTATTTT.

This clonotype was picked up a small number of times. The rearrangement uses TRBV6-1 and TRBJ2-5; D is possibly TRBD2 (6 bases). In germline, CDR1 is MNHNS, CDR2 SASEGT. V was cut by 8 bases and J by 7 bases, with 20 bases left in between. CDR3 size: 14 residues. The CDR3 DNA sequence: TGTGCCAGCTCAAGGAGGGAGACGGTTGGGACCCAGTACTTC. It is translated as CASSRRETVGTQYF.

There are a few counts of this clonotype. The CDR3: CASSVQSYNSPLHF. The CDR3 DNA follows: TGTGCCAGCAGTGTACAGAGCTATAATTCACCCCTCCACTTT. The V gene is TRBV2, the J gene TRBJ1-6; D gene ambiguous. CDR1 and CDR2 from the germline V gene are SNHLY and FYNNEI. The ends were cut back, 4 bases at V and 3 bases at J, with 7 bases in the middle. The CDR3 spans 14 residues. The variable domain in full, completed from reference TRBV2 and TRBJ1-6, reads EPEVTQTPSHQVTQMGQEVILRCVPISNHLYFYWYRQILGQKVEFLVSFYNNEISEKSEIFDDQFSVERPDGSNFTLKIRSTKLEDSAMYFCASSVQSYNSPLHFGNGTRLTVT.

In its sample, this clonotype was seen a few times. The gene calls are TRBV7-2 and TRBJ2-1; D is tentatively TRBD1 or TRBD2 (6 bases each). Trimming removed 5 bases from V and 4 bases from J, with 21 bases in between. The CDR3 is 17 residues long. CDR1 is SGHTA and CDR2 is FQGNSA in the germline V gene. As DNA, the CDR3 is TGTGCCAGCAGCCCGCAATTCACGGGGGCGTTGTACAATGAGCAGTTCTTC. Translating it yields CASSPQFTGALYNEQFF.